Listed here is a single T cell receptor beta chain. Its antigen remains unidentified. The CDR3 carries no conserved terminal phenylalanine or tryptophan, so it likely arises from a read error. A constant-region primer and ProtoScript II reverse transcriptase were used to reverse-transcribe TCRbeta-specific cDNA from about 0.55 ug total RNA. The TCRbeta libraries were prepared through three rounds of nested multiplex PCR following a slightly modified ARM-PCR procedure. Each of the first two PCR rounds ran for around 10 cycles using multiplex TRBV1-TRBV30 forward primers together with a Cbeta reverse primer. Sample barcodes and Illumina adapters were attached in a final 25-cycle PCR using Deep VentR polymerase. Before sequencing, amplicons of 200-500 bp were purified from gel using a QIAquick gel extraction kit. TCRbeta amplicons were sequenced on an Illumina HiSeq 2500 with 250-bp paired-end reads. The authors' analysis ran thus. Quality trimming of reads was performed with Trimmomatic v0.33, and paired reads were merged with FLASH v1.2.11 so that full CDR3 sequences could be recovered. MiGEC v1.2.1b assigned V, D and J germline segments to the rearranged TCRbeta sequences. Clonotype statistics and Shannon-Wiener diversity indices were computed with VDJtools v1.0.0. Except for diversity analysis, only each sample's 250 most abundant clonotypes were used in subsequent analyses to reduce sampling bias. TCRdb reprocessing: public reads trimmed at Q25 with fastp, clones called with MiXCR, in-frame beta chains kept. Identical CDR3 protein sequences are pooled into one entry, listed with their most common genes and DNA. The V and J calls follow TCRdb's processing rather than the paper's. In this sample the table shows 100,000 to 150,000 distinct CDR3 sequences, 64% of which occur a single time. Jointly, the top ten make up 8% to 9% of the sample.

CDR1 and CDR2 were assigned from the germline V gene as SGHNT and YENEEA. The CDR3 is 13 residues long, ends included. The sequence is cut down to CDR3 DNA, 39 bases in frame from base 1. Trimming costs V 5 bases and J 11 bases, and their ends lie 18 bases apart. The data stem from a study of tumor-infiltrating lymphocytes in primary liver carcinoma (dated by TCRdb to the late 2010s). Notes on the research overall: Of the five patients (three men and two women, aged 30 to 69 years), four had hepatocellular carcinoma and one had combined HCC and intrahepatic cholangiocarcinoma. Reproducibility between technical replicate repertoires was high, with correlation coefficients above 0.95 and mean shared-clone rates roughly 0.86. Samples yielded roughly 3.5 to 7.13 million productive TCRbeta reads; read depth did not differ significantly between tissue types. Across five regions of each liver tumor, along with adjacent normal tissue and blood, the study brought together TCRbeta repertoire sequencing, expression microarrays and whole-exome sequencing. Tumors of the five patients were stage T1-T3 N0M0 with maximum diameters of 4.2 to 10 cm. Agilent mRNA microarray profiling was performed on the roughly 25 tumor region samples to relate TCRbeta repertoire diversity to the local molecular phenotype. A total of 35 specimens from 5 patients underwent TCRbeta repertoire sequencing, comprising 25 or so tumor regions, 5 adjacent noncancerous liver tissues and 5 peripheral blood samples.

The full study reports these points: Because the samples were bulk and unsorted, CD4+ and CD8+ T cell repertoires could not be compared. Repertoire overlap was found to be higher between tumor regions (mean around 35%) than between tumor-adjacent (about 17%) or tumor-blood (about 15%) pairs, consistent with antigen-driven expansion. Because sequencing covered only the TCR beta chain and unpaired alpha chains were not captured, true repertoire diversity is likely underestimated. The top 250 clones accounted for a significantly greater share of the repertoire in tumors than in blood (p = 0.039). Only about 7.5-25% of top clones were present in all five regions of a tumor, suggesting spatial heterogeneity of tumor-infiltrating T cells. Only 4 or 5 patients were included in the study, and the authors note that the findings should be validated in a larger study.

Without any cell sorting, total RNA and DNA were co-extracted from about 21-30 mg of bulk tissue using the AllPrep DNA/RNA mini kit. A handful of patients with histopathologically diagnosed primary liver carcinoma underwent surgical resection in China between November 2015 and 2016. Chronic HBV infection was present in the patients, and the patients were treatment-naive at sampling. Five spatially separated regions were sampled per tumor: superior, inferior, left-lateral and right-lateral poles, plus the tumor centre. Histological examination found more than 85% viable tumor cells in every tumor sample. Each fresh piece of tumor and adjacent tissue was cut in two, with one half stored in RNAlater at -80 degrees C and the other half sent for histology.

Material: liver tumor tissue from sampling region 3. The cell subset or site label corresponds to: tumor region T3, left-lateral pole. The receptor was derived from a woman in her fifties or sixties with primary liver carcinoma and hepatitis B virus infection. Recombination linked TRBV11-3 to TRBJ1-1; possibly the D gene is TRBD1, per 6 matching bases. The DNA reads as follows: TGTGCCAGCAGCCCCTCCTCGGACAGCAGGGCTTTCCTT. Its translation reads: CASSPSSDSRAFL.